These 14 T cell receptor beta chains were sequenced from one sample in a study of T cell responses to AZD1222 COVID-19 vaccine. Some clones are missing from TCRdb's copy, which holds only in-frame ones; the method was immunoSEQ multiplex PCR. The sample has 150,000 or so clones, about 90% seen once. This specimen consisted of peripheral blood, obtained on day 0 of AZD1222 vaccination. The receptors originated from an adult in good health.

This chain links TRBV7-9 with TRBJ2-3; D is unresolved. Germline CDR1 SEHNR, CDR2 FQNEAQ (reference sequence). The CDR3 runs 12 residues. With 5 bases removed from V and 6 bases from J, the gap between germline ends came to 9 bases. The CDR3 protein is CASSPTTDTQYF. The CDR3 DNA is TGTGCCAGCAGCCCGACAACGGATACGCAGTATTTT.

This clone appeared once. The CDR3 region is CASSLFASDSFLVGTF. CDR3 nucleotide sequence: TGTGCCAGCAGTTTATTCGCCTCGGACAGCTTCTTGGTGGGCACCTTC. The rearrangement joins TRBV27 to TRBJ1-2; TRBD1 is a possible D gene (6 bases). The germline CDR1 and CDR2 sequences are MNHEY and SMNVEV (reference sequence). CDR3 length equals 16 residues. Trimming pared 1 base from V and 13 bases from J, leaving 25 bases between.

This chain connects TRBV7-9 to TRBJ2-3; TRBD2 aligns across 9 bases. The germline gives CDR1 SEHNR, CDR2 FQNEAQ (reference sequence). V trimming: 5 bases; J trimming: 1 base; junction bases outside the gene matches: 4. The CDR3 is 15 residues long. CDR3 region: CASSKRTSGTDTQYF. The CDR3 DNA reads TGTGCCAGCAGCAAACGGACTAGCGGCACAGATACGCAGTATTTT.

The rearrangement uses TRBV5-1 and TRBJ1-1; tentative D call: TRBD1 (5 bases). This CDR3 comprises 15 residues. The V and J ends lost 3 bases and 6 bases respectively, with 18 bases between them. The V gene's germline CDR1 is SGHRS and CDR2 YFSETQ. The CDR3 DNA is TGCGCCAGCAGCTCGAATAGCTTAAAGGGGCCTGAAGCTTTCTTT. Protein product: CASSSNSLKGPEAFF. The full variable domain, its missing parts supplied by reference TRBV5-1 and TRBJ1-1, is KAGVTQTPRYLIKTRGQQVTLSCSPISGHRSVSWYQQTPGQGLQFLFEYFSETQRNKGNFPGRFSGRQFSNSRSEMNVSTLELGDSALYLCASSSNSLKGPEAFFGQGTRLTVV.

The CDR3 DNA sequence: TGTGCCAGCAGCCCCCCGGGACAGGGGTCGGGCTACACCTTC. Translating gives CASSPPGQGSGYTF. The rearrangement joins TRBV6-5 to TRBJ1-2, with 10 bases matching TRBD1. J gave up 8 bases and V 6 bases, and 9 bases lay outside the gene matches. The CDR3 length is 14 residues. Looked up from germline, CDR1 is MNHEY and CDR2 is SVGAGI.

This sequence joins TRBV6-6 and TRBJ1-2; D remains ambiguous. Germline V gene sequence: CDR1 MNHNY, CDR2 SVGAGI (reference sequence). The CDR3 totals 13 residues. Trimming took off 0 bases at V and 7 bases at J, with 9 bases between the two ends. In DNA form, the CDR3 reads TGTGCCAGCAGTTACTCGTCTGTGGCTGGCTACACCTTC. Translating gives CASSYSSVAGYTF.

The chain employs TRBV7-2 and TRBJ1-5; maybe TRBD1 (5 bases). This CDR3 contains 15 residues. Germline lookup yields CDR1 SGHTA and CDR2 FQGNSA. V gave up 1 base and J gave up 4 bases, with 11 bases separating them. CDR3 nucleotide sequence: TGTGCCAGCAGCTTAGGGGGGGATCGAAATCAGCCCCAGCATTTT. Translation: CASSLGGDRNQPQHF.

This clone has only one observation. The V and J genes are TRBV28 and TRBJ1-3, with unresolved D. Trimming took 6 bases from V and 0 from J, leaving 18 bases between them. The V gene's germline CDR1 is MDHEN and CDR2 SYDVKM. The CDR3 is 17 amino acids. CDR3 region: CASSYRTGAYSGNTIYF. The CDR3 DNA follows: TGTGCCAGCAGCTACCGGACCGGAGCTTACTCTGGAAACACCATATATTTT.

The chain couples TRBV19 to TRBJ1-1; a weak D match, TRBD1 (6 bases). In germline, CDR1 is LNHDA, CDR2 SQIVND (reference sequence). This CDR3 region has 14 residues. Between the trimmed V and J ends, which lost 8 bases and 3 bases, there was a span of 16 bases. This CDR3 reads CASSKGPGDTEAFF. CDR3 nucleotides: TGTGCCAGTTCCAAGGGCCCAGGGGACACTGAAGCTTTCTTT.

The rearrangement uses TRBV6-5 and TRBJ1-1; 7 bases are a match to TRBD1. The V and J ends lost 2 bases and 5 bases, in that order; junction bases with no gene match: 8. CDR1 and CDR2 from the germline V gene are MNHEY and SVGAGI. This CDR3 has 15 residues. The CDR3 region has the DNA TGTGCCAGCAGTTACCGAGGGGGCGCCGGGACTGAAGCTTTCTTT. This sequence encodes CASSYRGGAGTEAFF.

The chain uses TRBV3-1 (or the pseudogene TRBV3-2) and TRBJ2-5, with 14 bases lining up with TRBD2. This CDR3 has 17 residues. Germline assignment: CDR1 LGHDT and CDR2 YNNKEL (reference sequence). V dropped 2 bases and J dropped 5; count of bases not matched to a gene: 7. CDR3 residues: CASSQTGTSGSGETQYF. The CDR3 DNA reads TGTGCCAGCAGCCAAACCGGGACTAGCGGGAGCGGGGAGACCCAGTACTTC.

This clone was recorded once. The chain couples TRBV7-9 to TRBJ1-4; 7 bases fit TRBD1. Per the germline V gene, CDR1 is SEHNR and CDR2 is FQNEAQ (reference sequence). J lost 0 bases, V lost 0 bases, and 4 bases had no gene match. CDR3 size: 17 residues. CDR3 sequence (DNA): TGTGCCAGCAGCTTAGCGTTGGACAGGACAACTAATGAAAAACTGTTTTTT. Its translation: CASSLALDRTTNEKLFF.

CDR3 nucleotides: TGTGCCAGTAGTATCGACCTTTTCAGGGGGCACTATGGCTACACCTTC. This encodes CASSIDLFRGHYGYTF. The J gene is TRBJ1-2, the V gene TRBV19; 8 bases fit TRBD1. Per the germline V gene, CDR1 is LNHDA and CDR2 is SQIVND (reference sequence). There are 16 residues in the CDR3. V lost 3 bases and J lost 3; bases outside the gene matches: 9.

As concerns this clone: One junction end does not reproduce the germline sequence, and a read error may be involved. Distinct nucleotide sequences in the sample also encode this CDR3. The chain is built from TRBV11-2 and TRBJ2-1; the match to TRBD1 covers 7 bases. This CDR3 contains 14 residues. Germline-derived CDR1 and CDR2 are SGHAT and FQNNGV. For the CDR3, the DNA is TGCGCCAGCAGCTCGGGACAGCTCTTCAATGAGCAGTTCTTC. This encodes CASSSGQLFNEQFF.